This entry describes one TCR beta chain. This sample is drawn from a study of control samples from healthy donors and cancer patients. Here immunoSEQ multiplex PCR was the method, and the copy in TCRdb shows in-frame clones only, minus some. The sample consists of about 72,000 clones, approximately 92% of them appearing once. Sequencing was done on a sample of blood. This receptor was identified in a woman aged 55-70 years in good health.

CDR3 coding DNA: TGTGCCAGCAGCTTAAGGCCAGGGGGCTCCTACGAGCAGTACTTC. Its protein is CASSLRPGGSYEQYF. The chain couples TRBV7-3 to TRBJ2-7, with 7 nucleotides matching TRBD1. There are 15 residues in the CDR3. Germline assignment: CDR1 SGHTA and CDR2 FQGTGA. V dropped 1 base and J dropped 0; count of bases not matched to a gene: 3. Full variable domain (remainder filled in from reference TRBV7-3 and TRBJ2-7): GAGVSQTPSNKVTEKGKYVELRCDPISGHTALYWYRQSLGQGPEFLIYFQGTGAADDSGLPNDRFFAVRPEGSVSTLKIQRTERGDSAVYLCASSLRPGGSYEQYFGPGTRLTVT.